Sequencing of this T cell receptor beta chain was carried out in a study of CD8 T cells in ankylosing spondylitis. This clonotype was counted many times. Its cognate antigen is unknown. Study-level results: Disease-linked clones were CD8+ and relatively rare in peripheral blood. In ankylosing spondylitis blood, a motif of 7 to 9 highly homologous TCR beta variants appeared characteristic. Previous work reported some of these motif variants in the synovial fluid and blood of reactive arthritis.

Germline V gene data show CDR1 as LGHNA and CDR2 as YNFKEQ. This CDR3 is built from 21 residues. V lost 3 bases, J lost 4 bases, and 18 bases stayed unmatched. TCRdb ran MiXCR on the 5' RACE reads and lists one entry per CDR3 protein. The sample has some 800,000 distinct CDR3 sequences; 12% are singletons. Sequenced input: blood, either unsorted or a sorted T cell fraction (not recorded which). The source of this sequence is a male donor with ankylosing spondylitis. The chain uses TRBV4-2 and TRBJ2-2; 12 bases agree with TRBD2. CDR3 coding DNA: TGTGCCAGCAGCCACAGACCGACTAGCGGGAGCGAAGGAGGTGGCACCGGGGAGCTGTTTTTT. Encoded protein: CASSHRPTSGSEGGGTGELFF.